The text below deals with one T cell receptor (beta chain). This clone was observed a few times. The clone's antigen remains unknown. Per-nucleotide qualities are absent, and no much larger clonotype sits a single base away. The immunoSEQ hsTCRB v3.0 assay was used at survey level resolution to sequence the TRB variable region. A depth of roughly 35,000-55,000 T-cell genomes per sample was targeted for TRB sequencing. An Illumina MiSeq with a v3 150-cycle kit was used to sequence the pooled TRB libraries. From the authors' description of their analysis: Repertoire analysis was performed in R inside a reproducible Nextflow workflow that covered QC, data transformation and analysis. Custom analyses were implemented in LymphoSeq2, an R package for AIRR-Seq data exploration. After excluding a few samples that yielded fewer than 5000 total TRB sequences, under 200 HIV repertoires remained for analysis. Among the roughly 190 retained HIV repertoires, fewer than 65 were collected before ART initiation and some 130 after ART initiation. Repertoires were downsampled to 5000 TRB nucleotide sequences, with summary statistics averaged over 100 downsampling iterations. The analysis kept only TRB sequences whose CDR3 regions were at least seven amino acids long. A Shannon entropy-derived clonality score and the Gini coefficient were used to measure diversity. In the repertoire networks, any two of the top 5000 CDR3 amino acid sequences were linked whenever the two sequences differed by an edit distance of one. Antigen specificity groups and MHC restriction were predicted for TRB CDR3 amino acid sequences with GLIPH2. To flag known associations with CMV, EBV, HIV or tissue antigens, CDR3 amino acid sequences were compared against VDJdb and McPAS-TCR. Pre-ART, post-ART and control groups were compared with Wilcoxon signed-rank tests and Holm-Bonferroni correction. The table comes from immuneACCESS by way of TCRdb, which keeps in-frame sequences with V and J called. Part of the clones is missing from these tables; in studies checked, under half for an unresolved V gene and the rest for unknown reasons. That table furnishes V, J and clone size, whereas the DNA furnished D and trimming. Here the sample has over 10,000 clones; roughly 90% occur a single time. The ten largest clonotypes hold under 25% of the sample.

The data derive from a study of long-term antiretroviral therapy in people with HIV (dated by TCRdb to between 2021 and 2024). Concerning the study at large: The earliest samples were collected about a decade before the 2015 WHO recommendation for immediate ART, when ART was typically delayed until CD4 counts fell. Whether ART initiation and durable HIV suppression were associated with changes in peripheral blood TRB repertoire composition and diversity was tested in a retrospective serial study. The cohort contributed under 200 cryopreserved PBMC samples from around 33 adults with confirmed HIV infection, collected serially over a mean of approximately six years (range 1-12). Eleven of the 30 participants with HIV were female. Test extractions of a monoclonal T-cell line alongside under 35 polyclonal samples showed no cross-contamination during QIAcube processing.

Unmatched junction bases come to 5, with V trimmed by 2 bases and J by 4 bases. From its cysteine to its phenylalanine, the CDR3 spans 15 amino acids. Only the CDR3 part of the read is kept: 45 bases, read in frame from the first base. Based on the germline V gene, the CDR1 and CDR2 sequences are MNHEY and SVGAGI. Inclusion was restricted to participants for whom at least one PBMC sample before ART initiation and at least two post-ART samples were available. All participants with HIV were treated in the United States of America. Cryopreserved samples of about 1-10 million PBMC were thawed and washed before DNA extraction. At the time of the earliest PBMC sample, participants with HIV were aged between roughly 20 and 55 years. Each participant contributed PBMC samples from 1-4 timepoints before ART initiation and 2-8 timepoints after ART initiation, with a median of 7 samples. For every participant, serial HIV viral load, CD4+ T-cell count, ART history and demographic data were obtained. Genomic DNA was extracted from unsorted PBMC with a Qiagen kit on a QIAcube, with processing performed in batches of 12 samples.

The paper's findings and limits, for the study overall: Expanded TRB clones identified before ART initiation dominated the repertoire at all time points, although this dominance fluctuated and declined in many PLHIV after ART. A significant increase in TRB diversity was found to be associated with ART initiation, although TRB diversity was observed to remain significantly below that of transplant donor controls even after long-term ART. The samples were dated from about 2003 to 2017, and the ART regimens that were used may be less effective than current ART regimens. Compared with controls, HIV repertoires had narrower CDR3 length ranges, and the network structure pointed to an antigen-experienced repertoire that shifted only slightly toward naive after ART. Since PBMC availability was limited, sequencing covered only the TCR beta chain, with no alpha chain pairing. No data were available on ART adherence, viral resistance or therapy changes, limiting inferences about post-ART repertoire changes. Because pre-ART samples had limited cell numbers, unsorted PBMC were profiled rather than sorted CD4+ and CD8+ T cells.

This sample comprised unsorted PBMCs, obtained 2.1 years after starting antiretroviral therapy. The chain couples TRBV6-5 to TRBJ1-5, with 7 middle bases fitting TRBD1. The TCR sequence derives from a woman in her 40s with HIV. Read as DNA, the sequence is TGTGCCAGCAGTTACGACAGGGAATCGAATCAGCCCCAGCATTTT. Its translation is CASSYDRESNQPQHF.